This TCR beta chain emerged from a study of blood T cell repertoires in COVID-19. On the study more broadly: Both acute and convalescent COVID-19 samples were obtained from the United States, Italy and Spain. Nucleic acid was either cDNA or gDNA, and it came from T cells, B-cell-depleted T cells, or PBMCs.

The CDR3 length is 15 residues. With 7 bases clipped from V and 5 bases from J, the junction kept 10 bases outside the gene matches. CDR1 and CDR2 (germline): SGHRS, YFSETQ. The authors' processing: Quantification of nucleated cells was approximated via reference gene primer amplification. Clones were read by immunoSEQ multiplex PCR, and TCRdb kept only the in-frame ones, dropping some. For V, J and clone size, that table is used; D and trimming come from the DNA. The profile shows 150,000 to 180,000 clones, more than 80% of them singletons. The genes are TRBV5-1 and TRBJ2-5, with 11 bases that match TRBD1. Material for sequencing was peripheral blood. This TCR was sampled from a man aged 50 to 60 with acute or convalescent COVID-19. The CDR3: CASAGTGGLEETQYF. In DNA, the CDR3 is TGCGCCAGCGCCGGGACAGGGGGTTTGGAGGAGACCCAGTACTTC.